This T cell receptor (beta chain) was profiled in a study of cytomegalovirus exposure and HLA in healthy donors. Study findings and constraints: TCR beta chains associated with HLA were, in a later analysis, more clonally expanded than equally common others. Data from an earlier analysis indicated that most TCR beta V segments were productive either about 90% or about 30% of the time. The authors enumerated over 150 TCR beta chains as linked to cytomegalovirus. The study had only CMV serostatus as immune exposure information.

PCR amplification relied on 60 Vbeta primers (plus 13 Jbeta primers). Sequenced by immunoSEQ multiplex PCR; TCRdb stores in-frame clones only, minus some. The repertoire includes about 110,000 clones, around 79% of them detected once, and 3.6% sits in the top ten. With regard to this clone: Its antigen is as yet unknown.

The CDR3 length is 15 residues. Germline V gene sequence: CDR1 SGHNT, CDR2 YENEEA. Trimming cost V 0 bases and J 2 bases, with 11 bases left between them. This clonotype was obtained from a man aged 55 to 70 in good health and CMV-seronegative. Sequenced sample: PBMCs. V is TRBV11-3 and J is TRBJ2-7, with D perhaps TRBD1 (6 bases). The CDR3 DNA is TGTGCCAGCAGCTTAGATGGTGGGGGCACCTACGAGCAGTACTTC. This codes for CASSLDGGGTYEQYF.